This is a list of T cell receptor beta chains from one sample in a study of blood T cell repertoires in COVID-19. The table came from immunoSEQ multiplex PCR; TCRdb's copy has only in-frame clones and leaves some out. The sample includes a few hundred thousand clones, roughly 84% of them seen just once. What was sequenced was peripheral blood. These receptors all come from a woman aged 18-29 years with acute or convalescent COVID-19. Both conserved end residues are part of each CDR3. The order of the fields is V gene, J gene, clone size, D gene, CDR3 protein, CDR3 DNA. The D gene is left open where the match is weak. Clone size is given for some rows only: seen once, a few or many times, or a class if the clone is expanded.

TRBV6-6	TRBJ1-5	NA	NA	CASSPQMSAGSNQPQHF	TGTGCCAGCAGTCCCCAAATGTCTGCGGGGAGCAATCAGCCCCAGCATTTT
TRBV7-9	TRBJ2-2	NA	TRBD1	CASPRRGLTGELFF	TGTGCCAGCCCCCGTAGGGGGCTCACCGGGGAGCTGTTTTTT
TRBV28	TRBJ2-5	NA	TRBD2	CASNTLAGVDLETQYF	TGTGCCAGCAATACCCTAGCGGGAGTGGATTTGGAGACCCAGTACTTC
TRBV11-2	TRBJ1-5	NA	NA	CASSSFNQGTNQPQHF	TGTGCCAGCAGCTCTTTTAATCAGGGTACGAATCAGCCCCAGCATTTT
TRBV23-1	TRBJ1-2	many	TRBD1	CASSQFSWDRGHYGYTF	TGCGCCAGCAGTCAATTCTCTTGGGACAGGGGACACTATGGCTACACCTTC
TRBV9	TRBJ2-7	NA	TRBD1	CASSVGWDRVYEQYF	TGTGCCAGCAGCGTAGGATGGGACAGAGTTTACGAGCAGTACTTC
TRBV25-1	TRBJ1-6	NA	TRBD1	CASGRQGHSPLHF	TGTGCCAGCGGAAGACAGGGCCATTCACCCCTCCACTTT
TRBV15	TRBJ2-1	NA	TRBD2	CATGGREGQSVNEQFF	TGTGCCACCGGAGGGCGGGAGGGCCAGTCAGTCAATGAGCAGTTCTTC
TRBV14	TRBJ2-3	NA	NA	CASSRRGGGGLDTQYF	TGTGCCAGCAGCCGACGTGGTGGCGGAGGACTAGATACGCAGTATTTT
TRBV3-1/TRBV3-2	TRBJ2-1	NA	TRBD2	CASSQDTSGISYNEQFF	TGTGCCAGCAGCCAAGATACTAGCGGGATCTCCTACAATGAGCAGTTCTTC
TRBV18	TRBJ2-1	NA	NA	CASSPRFGSSYNEQFF	TGTGCCAGCTCACCGAGGTTCGGGAGCTCCTACAATGAGCAGTTCTTC
TRBV11-2	TRBJ2-6	once	NA	CASSSVTRSGANVLTF	TGTGCCAGCAGCTCCGTCACGCGCTCTGGGGCCAACGTCCTGACTTTC
TRBV27	TRBJ2-1	NA	TRBD2	CASSRGLAGGPGNEQFF	TGTGCCAGCAGTCGGGGACTAGCGGGAGGTCCGGGCAATGAGCAGTTCTTC
TRBV21-1	TRBJ2-3	NA	NA	CASSKGLAAPDTQYF	TGTGCCAGCAGCAAAGGGCTAGCGGCTCCAGATACGCAGTATTTT
TRBV28	TRBJ2-7	NA	TRBD1	CASSLAGTGAGYEQYF	TGTGCCAGCAGTTTAGCCGGGACAGGGGCAGGGTACGAGCAGTACTTC
TRBV7-8	TRBJ1-5	NA	NA	CASTQSGFYSNQPQHF	TGTGCCAGCACCCAATCGGGTTTTTATAGCAATCAGCCCCAGCATTTT
TRBV7-2	TRBJ1-1	once	NA	CASSLYPRGVSEAFF	TGTGCCAGCAGCTTATATCCCCGCGGGGTTTCTGAAGCTTTCTTT
TRBV20-1	TRBJ1-3	many	NA	CSASLSSGNTIYF	TGCAGTGCTAGTCTCTCCTCTGGAAACACCATATATTTT
TRBV30	TRBJ1-6	NA	NA	CASRPFGGAQGSPLHF	TGTGCCTCCCGACCCTTCGGGGGAGCTCAGGGCTCACCCCTCCACTTT
TRBV4-1	TRBJ1-2	NA	NA	CASSRWGEDNF	TGCGCCAGCAGCCGGTGGGGCGAAGACAACTTC
TRBV19	TRBJ2-7	once	NA	CASRGGVARDYEQYF	TGTGCCAGTAGGGGGGGAGTTGCGCGGGATTACGAGCAGTACTTC
TRBV29-1	TRBJ2-7	few	TRBD2	CSAIAGGPPYEQYF	TGCAGCGCCATAGCGGGAGGACCTCCCTACGAGCAGTACTTC
TRBV30	TRBJ2-7	NA	NA	CAWSALSGSSYEQYF	TGTGCCTGGAGTGCCCTTAGCGGAAGCTCCTACGAGCAGTACTTC
TRBV28	TRBJ1-5	NA	NA	CASSGLGGFYSNQPQHF	TGTGCCAGCAGTGGCCTCGGGGGGTTCTATAGCAATCAGCCCCAGCATTTT
TRBV5-1	TRBJ2-7	NA	NA	CASSLEGGTYEQYF	TGCGCCAGCAGCTTGGAAGGGGGAACCTACGAGCAGTACTTC
TRBV6-6	TRBJ2-3	NA	NA	CASSSSGTPNTDTQYF	TGTGCCAGCAGTTCCTCCGGGACTCCGAACACAGATACGCAGTATTTT
TRBV3-1/TRBV3-2	TRBJ2-7	few	TRBD2	CASSRTSGSYEQYF	TGTGCCAGCAGCCGGACTAGCGGCTCCTACGAGCAGTACTTC
TRBV6-5	TRBJ1-1	NA	TRBD1	CASSYWGTGLTEAFF	TGTGCCAGCAGTTACTGGGGGACAGGGTTGACTGAAGCTTTCTTT
TRBV18	TRBJ2-3	NA	TRBD2	CASSRGGTTDTQYF	TGTGCCAGCTCACGGGGAGGGACCACAGATACGCAGTATTTT
TRBV24-1	TRBJ2-3	many	NA	CATSESGTGGNTQYF	TGTGCCACCAGTGAGTCCGGGACCGGGGGAAATACGCAGTATTTT
TRBV5-1	TRBJ1-2	NA	NA	CASSLASGGYTF	TGCGCCAGCAGCTTGGCCAGCGGGGGCTACACCTTC
TRBV30	TRBJ1-2	once	TRBD1	CAWRDDRVYYGYTF	TGTGCCTGGAGGGATGACAGGGTCTACTATGGCTACACCTTC
TRBV7-8	TRBJ1-1	NA	NA	CASSPNWEQGWTEAFF	TGTGCCAGCAGCCCGAATTGGGAACAGGGATGGACTGAAGCTTTCTTT
TRBV5-4	TRBJ2-5	NA	TRBD2	CASSLALAGEWEETQYF	TGTGCCAGCAGCTTGGCGCTAGCGGGAGAGTGGGAAGAGACCCAGTACTTC
TRBV6-4	TRBJ2-5	NA	NA	CASNPEGGVSETQYF	TGTGCCAGCAACCCGGAGGGCGGGGTTTCGGAGACCCAGTACTTC
TRBV28	TRBJ1-1	NA	NA	CASSPPGGTEAFF	TGTGCCAGCAGTCCCCCGGGGGGGACTGAAGCTTTCTTT
TRBV9	TRBJ1-2	NA	NA	CASSVGGSSNYGYTF	TGTGCCAGCAGCGTAGGGGGCAGCAGTAACTATGGCTACACCTTC